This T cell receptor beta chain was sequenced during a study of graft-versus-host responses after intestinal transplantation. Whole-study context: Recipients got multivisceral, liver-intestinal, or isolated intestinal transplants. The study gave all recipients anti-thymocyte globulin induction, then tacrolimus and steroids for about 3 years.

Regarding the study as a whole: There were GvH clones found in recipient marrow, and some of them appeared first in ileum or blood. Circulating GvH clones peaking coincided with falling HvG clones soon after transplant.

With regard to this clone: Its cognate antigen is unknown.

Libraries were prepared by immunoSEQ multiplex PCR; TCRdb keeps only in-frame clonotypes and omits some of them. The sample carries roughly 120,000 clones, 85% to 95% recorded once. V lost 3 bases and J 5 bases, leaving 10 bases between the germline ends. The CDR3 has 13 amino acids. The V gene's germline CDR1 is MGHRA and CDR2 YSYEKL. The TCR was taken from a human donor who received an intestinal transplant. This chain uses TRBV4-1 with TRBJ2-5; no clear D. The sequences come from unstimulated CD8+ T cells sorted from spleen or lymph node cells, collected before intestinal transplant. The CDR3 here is CASSQYMGETQYF. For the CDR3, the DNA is TGCGCCAGCAGCCAGTACATGGGGGAGACCCAGTACTTC.